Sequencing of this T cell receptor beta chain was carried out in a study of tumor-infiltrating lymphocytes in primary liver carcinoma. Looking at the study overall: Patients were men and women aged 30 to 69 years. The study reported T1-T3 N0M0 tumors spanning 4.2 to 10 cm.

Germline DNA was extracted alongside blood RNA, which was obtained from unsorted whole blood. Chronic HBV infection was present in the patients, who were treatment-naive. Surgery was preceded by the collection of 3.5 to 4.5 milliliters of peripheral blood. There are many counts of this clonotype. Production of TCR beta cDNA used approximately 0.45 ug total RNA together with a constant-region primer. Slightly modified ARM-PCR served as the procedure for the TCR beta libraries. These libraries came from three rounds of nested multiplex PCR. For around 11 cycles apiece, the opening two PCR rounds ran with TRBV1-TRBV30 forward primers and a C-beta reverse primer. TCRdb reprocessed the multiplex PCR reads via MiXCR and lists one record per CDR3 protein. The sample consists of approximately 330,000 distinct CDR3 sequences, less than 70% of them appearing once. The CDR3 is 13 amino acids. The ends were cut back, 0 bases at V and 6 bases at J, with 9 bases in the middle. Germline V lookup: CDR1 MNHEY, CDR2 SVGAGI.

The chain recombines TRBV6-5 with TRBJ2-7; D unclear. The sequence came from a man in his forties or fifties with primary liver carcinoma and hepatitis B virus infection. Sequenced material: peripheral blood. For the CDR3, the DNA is TGTGCCAGCAGTTACTCGAAAGTGGCCGAGCAGTACTTC. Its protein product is CASSYSKVAEQYF.